This passage covers 29 T cell receptor beta chains from one sample sequenced in a study of blood T cells in healthy people across ages. Primers used in a second PCR of roughly 6 to 12 cycles were a sample-barcoded 5' primer and a J-beta primer mix. TCRdb passed the 5' RACE reads through MiXCR, listing each CDR3 protein once. The sample carries roughly 1,300,000 distinct CDR3 sequences, approximately 59% recorded once. The sequenced material came from blood. The receptor source for this set is a man younger than 35 in good health.

The chain joins TRBV15 to TRBJ2-4, with D tentatively TRBD1 or TRBD2 (5 bases each). CDR1 and CDR2 from the germline V gene are LNHNV and YYDKDF (reference sequence). V gave up 8 bases and J gave up 8 bases, with 16 bases separating them. The CDR3 has 13 residues. CDR3 nucleotides: TGTGCCACCCTGGACTTGCTGGGGGACATTCAGTACTTC. This codes for CATLDLLGDIQYF.

CDR3: CASGRSRETQYF. CDR3 in DNA: TGTGCCAGCGGACGTTCTAGGGAGACCCAGTACTTC. The chain recombines TRBV6-5 with TRBJ2-5; no clear D. Trimming cost V 8 bases and J 5 bases, with 12 bases left between them. The CDR3 is 12 amino acids. Germline values: CDR1 MNHEY, CDR2 SVGAGI.

The J gene is TRBJ2-7, the V gene TRBV13; 8 bases match TRBD1. The trim removed 5 bases at V and 3 bases at J, leaving 3 bases unmatched. The length of the CDR3 is 13 residues. Germline V gene lookup returns CDR1 PRHDT and CDR2 FYEKMQ (reference sequence). The chain's CDR3 is CASSTDRDYEQYF. CDR3 DNA: TGTGCCAGCAGCACGGACAGGGACTACGAGCAGTACTTC. Full variable domain (outside the CDR3, taken from reference TRBV13 and TRBJ2-7): AAGVIQSPRHLIKEKRETATLKCYPIPRHDTVYWYQQGPGQDPQFLISFYEKMQSDKGSIPDRFSAQQFSDYHSELNMSSLELGDSALYFCASSTDRDYEQYFGPGTRLTVT.

The chain links TRBV12-3 or TRBV12-4 to TRBJ1-2; D is unclear. Trimming cost V 5 bases and J 7 bases, with 8 bases left between them. The CDR3 has 11 residues. CDR3 protein: CASSPDSGYTF. The CDR3 DNA reads TGTGCCAGCAGTCCTGACTCTGGCTACACCTTC.

J is TRBJ1-4 and V is TRBV4-1; possibly TRBD1 for D (6 bases). The germline V gene encodes CDR1 MGHRA and CDR2 YSYEKL. The CDR3 covers 13 residues. V was pared by 4 bases and J by 8 bases, with 11 bases between. CDR3 nucleotides: TGCGCCAGCAGCCTGAGGGGGTTCGAAAAACTGTTTTTT. Its protein product is CASSLRGFEKLFF.

The chain has TRBV6-2 or TRBV6-3 and TRBJ2-3, with D hard to call. The germline V gene encodes CDR1 MNHEY and CDR2 SVGEGT. The CDR3 totals 13 residues. Trimming took 5 bases from V and 1 from J, leaving 7 bases between them. For the CDR3, the DNA is TGTGCCAGCAGTACGGACGGCACAGATACGCAGTATTTT. This translates into CASSTDGTDTQYF.

This rearrangement joins TRBV6-5 to TRBJ2-7; 8 bases are shared with TRBD2. CDR3 length: 17 amino acids. Per germline, CDR1 MNHEY and CDR2 SVGAGI. V was clipped by 4 bases and J by 5 bases; unmatched bases: 16. The CDR3 loop reads CASSFTSPLGLVNEQYF. CDR3 nucleotide sequence: TGTGCCAGCAGTTTCACGTCCCCCCTGGGACTAGTGAACGAGCAGTACTTC.

The chain recombines TRBV18 with TRBJ1-1; no clear D gene. Trimming pared 1 base from V and 4 bases from J, leaving 10 bases between. CDR3 length equals 14 residues. Per germline, CDR1 KGHSH and CDR2 LQKENI. CDR3 region: CASSPRSAGTEAFF. The DNA of the CDR3 is TGTGCCAGCTCACCACGGAGTGCAGGCACTGAAGCTTTCTTT. Drawing the rest from reference TRBV18 and TRBJ1-1, the complete variable domain is NAGVMQNPRHLVRRRGQEARLRCSPMKGHSHVYWYRQLPEEGLKFMVYLQKENIIDESGMPKERFSAEFPKEGPSILRIQQVVRGDSAAYFCASSPRSAGTEAFFGQGTRLTVV.

V is TRBV20-1 and J is TRBJ2-3, with 8 nucleotides matching TRBD1. The CDR3 spans 12 residues. Unmatched junction bases numbered 5, after V lost 1 base and J lost 11 bases. The germline V gene encodes CDR1 DFQATT and CDR2 SNEGSKA (reference sequence). The DNA for the CDR3 is TGCAGTGCTAGAGGCGCAACAGGGGGGCAGTATTTT. Its translation is CSARGATGGQYF.

CDR3 bases: TGTGCCAGTAGTATGGCGGACAGGGGCGATGAGCAGTTCTTC. This sequence encodes CASSMADRGDEQFF. The genes are TRBV19 and TRBJ2-1; 9 bases are shared with TRBD1. Per germline, CDR1 LNHDA and CDR2 SQIVND (reference sequence). CDR3 length equals 14 residues. V lost 3 bases to trimming and J lost 8 bases; unmatched junction nucleotides: 5.

The chain joins TRBV6-1 to TRBJ2-7; D possibly corresponds to TRBD2 (6 bases). TRBJ2-5 explains the end of the DNA better; the J call may be wrong. Germline lookup yields CDR1 MNHNS and CDR2 SASEGT. This CDR3 has 15 residues. Here the CDR3 reads CASSDPSTREETQYF. DNA for the CDR3: TGTGCCAGCAGTGACCCTTCGACTAGGGAAGAGACCCAGTACTTC.

The chain recombines TRBV3-1 with TRBJ2-5; D ambiguous. The CDR3 contains 15 residues. The germline gives CDR1 LGHDT, CDR2 YNNKEL (reference sequence). V was shortened by 1 base and J by 2 bases, with 11 bases between the two germline ends. The CDR3 here is CASSQGRDLQETQYF. CDR3 DNA: TGTGCCAGCAGCCAAGGACGTGATTTACAAGAGACCCAGTACTTC.

The chain uses TRBV19 and TRBJ1-2; D perhaps matches TRBD1 (5 bases). Looked up from germline, CDR1 is LNHDA and CDR2 is SQIVND (reference sequence). This CDR3 is 13 amino acids long. V lost 1 base, J lost 8 bases, and 11 bases lay in between. The CDR3 DNA follows: TGTGCCAGTAGTATAGGCCAGGGCCGCGGCTACACCTTC. The encoded protein is CASSIGQGRGYTF.

V and J are TRBV28 and TRBJ1-2; maybe TRBD1 (6 bases). The germline V gene has CDR1 MDHEN and CDR2 SYDVKM. Deletions cut 2 bases from V and 4 bases from J, with 23 bases between. The CDR3 loop spans 18 amino acids. CDR3 in amino acids: CASSLRSLKAGAPYGYTF. Written as DNA, the CDR3 is TGTGCCAGCAGTTTAAGGAGCTTAAAGGCGGGGGCTCCCTATGGCTACACCTTC.

The rearrangement joins TRBV10-2 to TRBJ2-7, with 11 nucleotides matching TRBD1. The CDR3 length is 11 residues. The V gene's germline CDR1 is WSHSY and CDR2 SAAADI. With 10 bases clipped from V and 10 bases from J, the junction kept 6 bases outside the gene matches. The CDR3 nucleotides read TGCGCCACCCGGGACAGGGGGGCCCAGTACTTC. Its protein is CATRDRGAQYF.

The chain recombines TRBV5-1 with TRBJ1-2, with no clear D. Trimming took off 0 bases at V and 4 bases at J, with 16 bases between the two ends. CDR1 and CDR2 (germline): SGHRS, YFSETQ. The CDR3 covers 16 residues. CDR3 sequence reads: CASSLDASLRSYGYTF. The CDR3, as DNA: TGCGCCAGCAGCTTGGATGCGTCTCTCCGGAGCTATGGCTACACCTTC.

This clonotype was seen a handful of times. The chain links TRBV5-6 to TRBJ1-1; TRBD1 is a possible D gene (5 bases). Trimming shortened V by 1 base and J by 4 bases, and 11 bases separated the two germline ends. This CDR3 contains 14 residues. Per the germline V gene, CDR1 is SGHDT and CDR2 is YYEEEE. This chain's CDR3 is CASSLPQGGTEAFF. The DNA for the CDR3 is TGTGCCAGCAGCTTGCCCCAGGGTGGCACTGAAGCTTTCTTT.

There are a few counts of this clonotype. The chain joins TRBV12-3 or TRBV12-4 to TRBJ2-4, with a weak D call TRBD1 (6 bases). V lost 0 bases and J lost 15, with 12 bases in between. This CDR3 is built from 12 residues. CDR3 nucleotides: TGTGCCAGCAGTTTAGCAACAGGGAATTGGTACTTC. Translation gives CASSLATGNWYF.

This sequence joins TRBV5-6 and TRBJ2-4; 7 bases map to TRBD2. This CDR3 region has 13 residues. Germline V lookup: CDR1 SGHDT, CDR2 YYEEEE. V gave up 2 bases and J gave up 13 bases; unmatched junction bases: 9. The CDR3 region is CASSFYRLREQYF. The CDR3 bases are TGTGCCAGCAGCTTCTACCGCTTGCGGGAGCAGTACTTC. The variable domain in full, with the rest retrieved from reference TRBV5-6 and TRBJ2-4, is DAGVTQSPTHLIKTRGQQVTLRCSPKSGHDTVSWYQQALGQGPQFIFQYYEEEERQRGNFPDRFSGHQFPNYSSELNVNALLLGDSALYLCASSFYRLREQYFGAGTRLSVL.

This clonotype appeared once. The chain has TRBV7-9 and TRBJ1-4, with 9 bases lining up with TRBD1. The CDR3 runs to 14 residues. J gave up 8 bases and V 7 bases, and 8 bases lay outside the gene matches. The V gene's germline CDR1 is SEHNR and CDR2 FQNEAQ (reference sequence). CDR3 residues: CASTWTGESEKLFF. CDR3 DNA sequence: TGTGCCAGCACCTGGACAGGGGAGTCCGAAAAACTGTTTTTT.

The chain has TRBV5-1 and TRBJ2-7, with 9 bases matching TRBD1. CDR3 length equals 15 residues. The germline CDR1 and CDR2 sequences are SGHRS and YFSETQ. V dropped 1 base and J dropped 2; count of bases not matched to a gene: 4. CDR3 protein: CASSLFGTGTYEQYF. The DNA for the CDR3 is TGCGCCAGCAGCTTGTTCGGGACAGGGACCTACGAGCAGTACTTC.

This sequence joins TRBV7-9 and TRBJ2-3; 8 bases fit TRBD1. The CDR3 consists of 16 residues. The germline CDR1 and CDR2 sequences are SEHNR and FQNEAQ (reference sequence). After removal of 4 bases from V and 2 bases from J, the junction contained 8 bases not matched to a gene. This chain's CDR3 is CASSSAPGQATDTQYF. CDR3 nucleotides: TGTGCCAGCAGCTCAGCCCCGGGACAGGCCACAGATACGCAGTATTTT.

The chain combines TRBV4-3 with TRBJ1-5; possible D gene TRBD1, 6 bases. The CDR3 runs to 17 residues. Trimming left V 0 bases short and J 2 bases short, with 14 bases between. Germline CDR1 LGHNA, CDR2 YSLEER. The DNA of the CDR3 is TGCGCCAGCAGCCAAGATACCGGGGGCGAGGGCAATCAGCCCCAGCATTTT. Translation: CASSQDTGGEGNQPQHF.

This CDR3 reads CASSLMLATQETQYF. The CDR3 bases are TGTGCCAGCAGCTTAATGCTAGCGACACAAGAGACCCAGTACTTC. The chain links TRBV7-6 to TRBJ2-4; tentative D call: TRBD2 (6 bases). Matching the DNA end better, TRBJ2-5 makes the J call doubtful. The length of the CDR3 is 15 residues. Germline loops: CDR1 SGHVS, CDR2 FNYEAQ.

This clonotype has just a few counts. The chain couples TRBV20-1 to TRBJ2-1; perhaps TRBD2 as D (6 bases). V was clipped by 5 bases and J by 10 bases, with 18 bases between them. Germline-derived CDR1 and CDR2 are DFQATT and SNEGSKA (reference sequence). The CDR3 is 13 amino acids. The CDR3 protein is CSARGTLWAEQFF. CDR3 sequence (DNA): TGCAGTGCTCGCGGGACCCTCTGGGCCGAGCAGTTCTTC.

The CDR3 nucleotides read TGTGCCAGCAGCTCCACGGGCCTAACGCGGGACAGGGAGGTCGGCTACACCTTC. Protein sequence: CASSSTGLTRDREVGYTF. The rearrangement joins TRBV5-6 to TRBJ1-2, with TRBD1 matching 9 bases. Germline CDR1 and CDR2: SGHDT and YYEEEE. The V gene end was trimmed by 3 bases and the J gene end by 8 bases; junction bases not matched to a gene: 20. This CDR3 has 18 residues.

As for this clonotype: The final CDR3 position lacks the conserved phenylalanine or tryptophan, pointing to a likely read error. The V and J genes are TRBV7-9 and TRBJ2-5; possible D gene TRBD1, 6 bases. In germline, CDR1 is SEHNR, CDR2 FQNEAQ (reference sequence). This CDR3 has 14 amino acids. V lost 5 bases, J lost 2 bases, and 12 bases lay in between. CDR3: CASSPGQGQETQYL. The CDR3 DNA sequence: TGTGCCAGCAGCCCGGGGCAGGGGCAAGAGACCCAGTACCTC.

This clonotype has a single count. The junction differs from germline at one of its ends, possibly a read error. The CDR3: CATSRAKYGYTF. CDR3 bases: TGTGCCACCAGCAGGGCTAAATATGGCTACACCTTC. J is TRBJ1-2 and V is TRBV15; D is unclear. This CDR3 contains 12 residues. Per the germline V gene, CDR1 is LNHNV and CDR2 is YYDKDF (reference sequence).

The chain recombines TRBV4-2 with TRBJ2-1, with TRBD1 as a possible D gene (6 bases). The ends were cut back, 3 bases at V and 1 base at J, with 10 bases in the middle. The CDR3 has 15 amino acids. Germline CDR1 and CDR2: LGHNA and YNFKEQ. CDR3 sequence reads: CASSQEDSSYNEQFF. The DNA of the CDR3 is TGTGCCAGCAGCCAGGAGGACAGTTCCTACAATGAGCAGTTCTTC.